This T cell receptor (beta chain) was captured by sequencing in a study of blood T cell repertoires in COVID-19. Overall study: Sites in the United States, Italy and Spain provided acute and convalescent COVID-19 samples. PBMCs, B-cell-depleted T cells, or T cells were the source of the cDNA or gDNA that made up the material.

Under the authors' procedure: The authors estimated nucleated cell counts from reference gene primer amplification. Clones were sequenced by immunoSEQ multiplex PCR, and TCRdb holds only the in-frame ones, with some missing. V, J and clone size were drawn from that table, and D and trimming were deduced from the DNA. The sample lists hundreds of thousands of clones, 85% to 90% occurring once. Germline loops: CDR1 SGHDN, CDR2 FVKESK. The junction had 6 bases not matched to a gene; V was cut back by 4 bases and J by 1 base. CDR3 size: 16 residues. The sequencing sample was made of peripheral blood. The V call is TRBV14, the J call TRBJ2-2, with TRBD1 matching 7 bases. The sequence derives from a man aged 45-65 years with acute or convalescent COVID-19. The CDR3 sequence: CASSRIGTVNTGELFF. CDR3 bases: TGTGCCAGCAGCCGTATTGGGACAGTGAACACCGGGGAGCTGTTTTTT.